Reported below is one TCR beta chain. Its antigen remains unidentified. Expressed TCRB transcripts were sequenced, since all the RNA that had been isolated was reverse transcribed. Roughly 3.57 million reads on average were seen across naive, central memory and regulatory T cell samples. Using immunoSEQ multiplex PCR, the repertoire was profiled, and TCRdb retains in-frame clones only, with some absent. This sample yields over 200,000 clones, of which approximately 10% are seen a single time; approximately 0.017% belongs to the top ten. This specimen belongs to a study of beta chain features in type 1 diabetes. Study background: Patients and healthy donors were similar in age, gender and cell yields.

Study-wide points: There was a possibility that cDNA sequencing over-represented cells with high TCR expression. In these data, an HLA type influence on TCRB rearrangement remained unresolved. Patients with Type 1 diabetes showed moderately but significantly shorter TCRB CDR3s in all four CD4+ subsets.

V lost 4 bases, J lost 4 bases, and 4 bases stayed unmatched. The V gene's germline CDR1 is SQVTM and CDR2 ANQGSEA. The CDR3 spans 13 residues. This receptor was taken from a man between 25 and 39 years old with type 1 diabetes. The material sequenced was naive CD4+ T cells from blood. The chain combines TRBV29-1 with TRBJ1-1; 9 nucleotides align to TRBD1. In DNA, the CDR3 is TGCAGCGTTGTCCGACAGGGGGGCACTGAAGCTTTCTTT. Translating it yields CSVVRQGGTEAFF.